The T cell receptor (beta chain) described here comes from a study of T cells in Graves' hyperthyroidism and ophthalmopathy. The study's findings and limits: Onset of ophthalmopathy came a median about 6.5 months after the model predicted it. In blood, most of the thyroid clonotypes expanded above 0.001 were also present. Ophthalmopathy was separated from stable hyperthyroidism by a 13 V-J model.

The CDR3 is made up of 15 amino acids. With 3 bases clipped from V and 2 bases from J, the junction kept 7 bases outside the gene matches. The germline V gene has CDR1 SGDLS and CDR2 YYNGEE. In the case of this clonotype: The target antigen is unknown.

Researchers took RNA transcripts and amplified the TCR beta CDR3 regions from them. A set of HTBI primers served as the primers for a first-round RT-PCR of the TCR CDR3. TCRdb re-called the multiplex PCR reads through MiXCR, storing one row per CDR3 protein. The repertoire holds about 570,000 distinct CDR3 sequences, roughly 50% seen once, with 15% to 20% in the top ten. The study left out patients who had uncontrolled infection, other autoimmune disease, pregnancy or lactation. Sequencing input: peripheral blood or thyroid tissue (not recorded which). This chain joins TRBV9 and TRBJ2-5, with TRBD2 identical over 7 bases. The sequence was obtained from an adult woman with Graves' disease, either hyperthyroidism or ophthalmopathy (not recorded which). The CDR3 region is CASSARLAVQETQYF. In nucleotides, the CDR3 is TGTGCCAGCAGCGCCCGACTAGCAGTACAAGAGACCCAGTACTTC.